These 10 T cell receptor beta chains came from one sample sequenced in a study of cytomegalovirus exposure and HLA in healthy donors. The PCR had 60 Vbeta and 13 Jbeta primers. Sequencing used immunoSEQ multiplex PCR; TCRdb keeps in-frame clones, though not all of them. The sample has 110,000 or so clones, under 90% seen once; the top ten hold 2% to 3%. Sample: PBMCs. The receptors here all came from a woman aged 18 to 35 in good health and CMV-seronegative.

This sequence joins TRBV28 and TRBJ1-1; 8 bases align to TRBD1. The CDR3 loop spans 13 amino acids. Trimming removed 7 bases from V and 4 bases from J; junction bases left unmatched: 5. Germline lookup yields CDR1 MDHEN and CDR2 SYDVKM. In DNA, the CDR3 is TGTGCCAGCACCTCAACAGGGGGCACTGAAGCTTTCTTT. Its protein product is CASTSTGGTEAFF.

In its sample, this clone was seen a few times. The V call is TRBV7-6, the J call TRBJ1-6; D remains ambiguous. The CDR3 sequence is 14 residues long. The germline gives CDR1 SGHVS, CDR2 FNYEAQ. Trimming cost V 5 bases and J 0 bases, with 5 bases left between them. The CDR3 DNA sequence: TGTGCCAGCAGCGGGAGCTCCTATAATTCACCCCTCCACTTT. It codes for CASSGSSYNSPLHF.

Here the CDR3 reads CAILLYSGMCQETQYF. CDR3 nucleotide sequence: TGTGCCATTCTGTTATATAGCGGGATGTGCCAAGAGACCCAGTACTTC. This chain joins TRBV19 and TRBJ2-5; TRBD2 matches 8 bases. Germline loops: CDR1 LNHDA, CDR2 SQIVND (reference sequence). V was clipped by 10 bases and J by 1 base; unmatched bases: 14. This CDR3 contains 16 residues.

This clone has a handful of counts. V and J are TRBV5-4 and TRBJ1-2; 8 bases match TRBD1. Trimming removed 0 bases from V and 5 bases from J; junction bases left unmatched: 6. Germline V gives CDR1 SGHNT, CDR2 YYREEE (reference sequence). This CDR3 has 15 residues. The CDR3 region is CASSLVQGAKYGYTF. The CDR3 DNA follows: TGTGCCAGCAGCTTGGTGCAGGGGGCGAAGTATGGCTACACCTTC.

The chain joins TRBV5-1 to TRBJ2-1, with a tentative D call TRBD2 (6 bases). V lost 1 base, J lost 5 bases, and 13 bases lay in between. CDR1 and CDR2 from the germline V gene are SGHRS and YFSETQ. The length of the CDR3 is 15 residues. The CDR3 spells CASSLTVAANNEQFF. The CDR3 DNA reads TGCGCCAGCAGCTTGACCGTAGCGGCTAACAATGAGCAGTTCTTC.

The gene calls are TRBV7-9 and TRBJ2-1; 8 nucleotides agree with TRBD1. This CDR3 spans 14 amino acids. The ends lost 5 bases at V and 6 bases at J; junction bases unmatched: 6. Germline V gives CDR1 SEHNR, CDR2 FQNEAQ (reference sequence). This chain's CDR3 is CASSKDRVGNEQFF. The CDR3 DNA reads as TGTGCCAGCAGCAAGGACAGGGTTGGCAATGAGCAGTTCTTC.

The chain recombines TRBV5-1 with TRBJ2-1; perhaps TRBD2 as D (6 bases). Germline V lookup: CDR1 SGHRS, CDR2 YFSETQ. The CDR3 is 13 residues long. Trimming removed 0 bases from V and 9 bases from J, with 10 bases in between. This chain's CDR3 is CASSLEEGSEQFF. The DNA of the CDR3 is TGCGCCAGCAGCTTGGAGGAGGGCAGTGAGCAGTTCTTC.

This clone showed up just a few times. One junction end does not reproduce the germline sequence, and a read error may be involved. The chain couples TRBV5-5 to TRBJ1-3; unclear D gene. The CDR3 has 14 amino acids. Germline lookup yields CDR1 SGHKS and CDR2 YYEKEE (reference sequence). The CDR3 region has the DNA TGTGCCAGCAATTCAGGAAACTCTGAAAACACCATATATTTT. Its translation is CASNSGNSENTIYF.

This clone was observed once. The V gene is TRBV5-6, the J gene TRBJ1-4; D remains unclear. Germline V gives CDR1 SGHDT, CDR2 YYEEEE. CDR3 length: 15 residues. V was cut by 2 bases and J by 0 bases, with 8 bases left in between. The CDR3 bases are TGTGCCAGCAGCTTTAGAAGTGCAACTAATGAAAAACTGTTTTTT. Translation: CASSFRSATNEKLFF.

This chain connects TRBV7-6 to TRBJ2-3; TRBD2 agrees at 13 bases. Germline values: CDR1 SGHVS, CDR2 FNYEAQ. J lost 3 bases, V lost 0 bases, and 6 bases had no gene match. The CDR3 is 18 residues long. The CDR3 DNA is TGTGCCAGCAGCTTAGCGCCCCGACTAGCGGGGGGTACAGATACGCAGTATTTT. Translating it yields CASSLAPRLAGGTDTQYF.